This TCR beta chain emerged from a study of blood T cells in healthy people across ages. The use of a sample-barcoded 5' primer and a J-beta primer mix characterized a second PCR of roughly 6 to 11 cycles. TCRdb itself ran the 5' RACE reads through MiXCR, one entry per CDR3 protein. This table holds roughly 1,300,000 distinct CDR3 sequences, approximately 63% found once. This clonotype was counted only a few times. What it binds is not known. Whenever a sample was processed, at least 7 million PBMCs were isolated. With each sample, at least 5 micrograms of total RNA were extracted. General observations from the study: PBMCs that were unsorted prevented a conclusive naive versus antigen-experienced comparison. Aged donors had fewer naive CD4+ cells and lower diversity than long-lived donors.

The CDR3 has 14 amino acids. V lost 3 bases and J 2 bases, leaving 14 bases between the germline ends. Germline-derived CDR1 and CDR2 are DFQATT and SNEGSKA (reference sequence). The clonotype originates from a man aged 18 to 30 in good health. Sequenced sample: blood. The chain is built from TRBV20-1 and TRBJ2-7, with D perhaps TRBD1 or TRBD2 (7 bases each). The DNA of the CDR3 is TGCAGTGCTAGGGTTCAGGGGGGGACCTACGAGCAGTACTTC. The encoded protein is CSARVQGGTYEQYF.